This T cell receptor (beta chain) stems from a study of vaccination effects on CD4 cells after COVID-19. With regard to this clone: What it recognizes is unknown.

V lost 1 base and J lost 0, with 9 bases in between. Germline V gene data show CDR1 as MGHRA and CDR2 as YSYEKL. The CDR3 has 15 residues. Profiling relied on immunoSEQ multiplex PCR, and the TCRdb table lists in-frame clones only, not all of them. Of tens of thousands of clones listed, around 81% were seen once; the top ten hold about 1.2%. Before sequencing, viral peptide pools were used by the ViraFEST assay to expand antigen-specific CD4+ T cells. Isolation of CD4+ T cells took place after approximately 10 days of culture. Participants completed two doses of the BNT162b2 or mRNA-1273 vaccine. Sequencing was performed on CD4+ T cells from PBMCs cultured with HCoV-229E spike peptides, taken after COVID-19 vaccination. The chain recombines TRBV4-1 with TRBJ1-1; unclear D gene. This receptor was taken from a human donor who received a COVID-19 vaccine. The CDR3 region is CASSQGFSVNTEAFF. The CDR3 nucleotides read TGCGCCAGCAGCCAAGGGTTTTCAGTGAACACTGAAGCTTTCTTT.